A single sample gave rise to the 29 T cell receptor beta chains below, sequenced in a study of cytomegalovirus exposure and HLA in healthy donors. The PCR was carried out with 60 Vbeta primers and 13 Jbeta primers. The method was immunoSEQ multiplex PCR; TCRdb's version includes in-frame clones alone and lacks a portion of them. In the table there are fewer than 200,000 clones, 60% to 85% of which are singletons. The sequenced material came from PBMCs. The origin of the receptors is a female donor in good health and CMV-seronegative.

This clone was seen a single time. This chain uses TRBV28 with TRBJ1-6, with 9 bases fitting TRBD1. The CDR3 runs to 15 residues. With 5 bases clipped from V and 6 bases from J, the junction kept 5 bases outside the gene matches. CDR1 is MDHEN, CDR2 SYDVKM, per germline. The CDR3 region is CASSQPGQGNSPLHF. In DNA form, the CDR3 reads TGTGCCAGCAGTCAGCCGGGACAGGGTAATTCACCCCTCCACTTT.

The V gene is TRBV30, the J gene TRBJ1-4; D is undetermined. The CDR3 spans 14 residues. CDR1 and CDR2 from the germline V gene are GTSNPN and SVGIG (reference sequence). Trimming left V 2 bases short and J 7 bases short, with 14 bases between. CDR3: CAWSSSELSEKLFF. DNA for the CDR3: TGTGCCTGGAGTTCCTCCGAGTTGAGTGAAAAACTGTTTTTT.

The chain has TRBV7-9 and TRBJ2-2, with 9 bases identical to TRBD1. CDR1 is SEHNR, CDR2 FQNEAQ, per germline (reference sequence). There are 15 residues in the CDR3. The junction had 5 bases not matched to a gene; V was cut back by 5 bases and J by 4 bases. The CDR3: CASSPRQGGTGELFF. In DNA form, the CDR3 reads TGTGCCAGCAGCCCGAGACAGGGGGGCACCGGGGAGCTGTTTTTT.

J is TRBJ1-5 and V is TRBV30, with D tentatively TRBD1 (6 bases). Trimming cost V 2 bases and J 6 bases, with 17 bases left between them. This CDR3 region has 15 residues. Germline assignment: CDR1 GTSNPN and CDR2 SVGIG (reference sequence). CDR3 DNA: TGTGCCTGGAGTCAGGTGGGGGGGCTTGGTCAGCCCCAGCATTTT. It codes for CAWSQVGGLGQPQHF.

The J gene is TRBJ1-6, the V gene TRBV5-4, with D maybe TRBD1 (5 bases). The ends were cut back, 4 bases at V and 10 bases at J, with 21 bases in the middle. The CDR3 sequence is 16 residues long. Looked up from germline, CDR1 is SGHNT and CDR2 is YYREEE (reference sequence). CDR3 nucleotides: TGTGCCAGCAGCCGAGCGGGTCTGGGGCGGGGGTCACCCCTCCACTTT. Amino acid sequence: CASSRAGLGRGSPLHF.

V gene TRBV27 combines with J gene TRBJ2-7; tentative D call: TRBD2 (6 bases). Trimming cost V 6 bases and J 3 bases, with 12 bases left between them. Germline assignment: CDR1 MNHEY and CDR2 SMNVEV (reference sequence). The CDR3 extends over 13 amino acids. DNA for the CDR3: TGTGCCAGCAGCCTCAAGGACTACTACGAGCAGTACTTC. Its protein product is CASSLKDYYEQYF.

J is TRBJ1-1 and V is TRBV6-5; TRBD1 matches at 7 bases. Trimming cost V 0 bases and J 7 bases; bases outside gene matches: 5. The CDR3 has 14 amino acids. Looked up from germline, CDR1 is MNHEY and CDR2 is SVGAGI. This chain's CDR3 is CASSYSWDSIEAFF. The CDR3 region has the DNA TGTGCCAGCAGTTACTCTTGGGACAGTATTGAAGCTTTCTTT.

V usage is TRBV5-5 and J usage is TRBJ1-2; D possibly corresponds to TRBD1 (5 bases). CDR3 length: 15 residues. Germline-derived CDR1 and CDR2 are SGHKS and YYEKEE (reference sequence). Trimming pared 6 bases from V and 2 bases from J, leaving 17 bases between. Here the CDR3 reads CASTRTQTENYGYTF. For the CDR3, the DNA is TGTGCCAGCACCCGAACACAGACAGAAAACTATGGCTACACCTTC.

This chain links TRBV28 with TRBJ1-2; the D gene is possibly TRBD1 (5 bases). The V gene lost 3 bases and the J gene lost 7 bases, with 18 bases spanning the gap. There are 15 residues in the CDR3. Germline loops: CDR1 MDHEN, CDR2 SYDVKM. CDR3 bases: TGTGCCAGCAGTTTGACCCGGGCAGGGCTTGGTGGCTACACCTTC. It specifies CASSLTRAGLGGYTF.

The chain is built from TRBV5-4 and TRBJ2-3; the match to TRBD1 covers 8 bases. The germline gives CDR1 SGHNT, CDR2 YYREEE (reference sequence). CDR3 length: 13 residues. Trimming at V came to 6 bases and at J to 6 bases, leaving 6 bases not matched to a gene. The CDR3 here is CASTLTGADTQYF. The CDR3 nucleotides are TGTGCCAGCACCCTGACAGGGGCCGATACGCAGTATTTT. Complete variable domain (other parts from reference TRBV5-4 and TRBJ2-3): ETGVTQSPTHLIKTRGQQVTLRCSSQSGHNTVSWYQQALGQGPQFIFQYYREEENGRGNFPPRFSGLQFPNYSSELNVNALELDDSALYLCASTLTGADTQYFGPGTRLTVL.

Of note for this clone: At one end, the junction sequence differs from germline, possibly due to a read error. V gene TRBV9 combines with J gene TRBJ1-5; maybe TRBD1 (5 bases). The CDR3 is 9 amino acids. The germline gives CDR1 SGDLS, CDR2 YYNGEE. The CDR3 region has the DNA TGTGCCAGCGGGAGGGACGGAGGTTTT. Amino acids: CASGRDGGF.

This sequence joins TRBV10-3 and TRBJ2-3, with 8 bases aligning to TRBD2. With V trimmed by 0 bases and J by 8 bases, 10 bases remained unmatched. The CDR3 has 16 amino acids. The germline gives CDR1 ENHRY, CDR2 SYGVKD. The CDR3 loop is CAISESTSEAHGTQYF. The DNA of the CDR3 is TGTGCCATCAGTGAGTCGACTAGCGAGGCTCACGGTACGCAGTATTTT.

The chain joins TRBV7-3 to TRBJ2-1, with unresolved D. V lost 5 bases, J lost 5 bases, and 10 bases lay in between. There are 13 residues in the CDR3. Looked up from germline, CDR1 is SGHTA and CDR2 is FQGTGA. The CDR3 DNA reads as TGTGCCAGCAGCCGTGATTCGGACAATGAGCAGTTCTTC. Protein sequence: CASSRDSDNEQFF.

V usage is TRBV5-4 and J usage is TRBJ1-1, with 7 bases lining up with TRBD1. In germline, CDR1 is SGHNT, CDR2 YYREEE (reference sequence). This CDR3 spans 16 amino acids. V shed 1 base, J shed 6 bases, and the junction held 12 bases outside the gene matches. The CDR3 is CASSLIGSRGVSEAFF. The CDR3 DNA reads TGTGCCAGCAGCTTGATAGGGAGCAGGGGGGTCTCTGAAGCTTTCTTT.

The chain joins TRBV7-9 to TRBJ1-1, with a possible D match to TRBD1 (5 bases). Per the germline V gene, CDR1 is SEHNR and CDR2 is FQNEAQ (reference sequence). The CDR3 consists of 14 residues. V shed 6 bases and J shed 0 bases, with 11 bases lying between them. As DNA, the CDR3 is TGTGCCAGCAGTCCGACAGTCATGAACACTGAAGCTTTCTTT. Residues: CASSPTVMNTEAFF.

This chain joins TRBV7-6 and TRBJ2-7, with TRBD1 matching over 8 bases. In germline, CDR1 is SGHVS, CDR2 FNYEAQ. The V and J ends lost 6 bases and 6 bases, in that order; junction bases with no gene match: 19. This CDR3 has 17 residues. The CDR3 region has the DNA TGTGCCAGCAGTCCCTACCTCCCCCGGGACAGGTCTTCCGAGCAGTACTTC. Its translation is CASSPYLPRDRSSEQYF.

The V call is TRBV11-2, the J call TRBJ1-2; possibly TRBD1 for D (6 bases). V lost 5 bases to trimming and J lost 9 bases, with 16 bases between them. Germline V gene lookup returns CDR1 SGHAT and CDR2 FQNNGV. The CDR3 is made up of 13 amino acids. The CDR3 sequence: CASSTSNRESYTF. CDR3 DNA sequence: TGTGCCAGCAGCACTTCAAACAGGGAAAGCTACACCTTC.

This chain links TRBV9 with TRBJ2-2; 12 bases are a match to TRBD2. Unmatched junction bases numbered 4, after V lost 1 base and J lost 6 bases. Germline V gene lookup returns CDR1 SGDLS and CDR2 YYNGEE. CDR3 length: 16 residues. CDR3 coding DNA: TGTGCCAGCAGCGTAATGACTAGCGGGAGACCCGGGGAGCTGTTTTTT. This codes for CASSVMTSGRPGELFF.

The chain joins TRBV25-1 to TRBJ2-3, with 12 bases matching TRBD2. CDR3 length: 15 amino acids. The V and J ends lost 4 bases and 6 bases, in that order; junction bases with no gene match: 5. Germline lookup yields CDR1 MGHDK and CDR2 SYGVNS. The chain's CDR3 is CASSGLAGVWDTQYF. Written as DNA, the CDR3 is TGTGCCAGCAGTGGACTAGCGGGGGTATGGGATACGCAGTATTTT.

The gene calls are TRBV19 and TRBJ2-4, with D possibly matching TRBD2 (5 bases). V dropped 8 bases and J dropped 1 base, with 6 bases sitting between them. CDR3 length: 12 amino acids. The germline gives CDR1 LNHDA, CDR2 SQIVND (reference sequence). Here the CDR3 DNA reads TGTGCCAGTGGGGAGGCCAAAAACATTCAGTACTTC. Translating gives CASGEAKNIQYF.

This clone was seen a single time. The conserved phenylalanine or tryptophan normally closing the CDR3 is absent here, so this likely arose from a read error. Because the CDR3's place on the DNA is in doubt, the DNA is left out and the CDR3 is given as listed by TCRdb. V gene TRBV6-6 combines with J gene TRBJ1-1. Including both end residues, the CDR3 is 12 amino acids long. Germline loops: CDR1 MNHNY, CDR2 SVGAGI (reference sequence). The CDR3 sequence: CASSYSSGTPLS.

The chain recombines TRBV7-9 with TRBJ2-3; D unresolved. The CDR3 has 11 amino acids. The germline CDR1 and CDR2 sequences are SEHNR and FQNEAQ (reference sequence). The V and J ends lost 3 bases and 5 bases respectively, with 3 bases between them. For the CDR3, the DNA is TGTGCCAGCAGCTTCCGAGATACGCAGTATTTT. It encodes CASSFRDTQYF.

The gene calls are TRBV6-6 and TRBJ2-7, with TRBD1 as a possible D gene (6 bases). CDR3 length: 11 residues. CDR1 and CDR2 from the germline V gene are MNHNY and SVGAGI (reference sequence). Deletions cut 4 bases from V and 6 bases from J, with 7 bases between. The CDR3 DNA is TGTGCCAGCAGTTCCAGGGGCGAGCAGTACTTC. Amino acids: CASSSRGEQYF.

This clone showed up just a few times. V is TRBV27 and J is TRBJ1-1; 8 nucleotides match TRBD1. V shed 5 bases, J shed 8 bases, and the junction held 7 bases outside the gene matches. The CDR3 contains 13 residues. CDR1 MNHEY and CDR2 SMNVEV come from the germline V gene (reference sequence). The CDR3 here is CASSKDRVREAFF. The DNA for the CDR3 is TGTGCCAGCAGTAAGGACAGGGTACGGGAAGCTTTCTTT.

The rearrangement links TRBV7-3 to TRBJ2-1, with 11 bases aligning to TRBD2. The J segment lost 9 bases and the V segment lost 3 bases, leaving 4 bases of the junction unmatched. From germline, CDR1 is SGHTA and CDR2 FQGTGA. The CDR3 covers 14 residues. This CDR3 reads CASSFSGGVGEQFF. DNA for the CDR3: TGTGCCAGCAGCTTTAGCGGGGGGGTGGGTGAGCAGTTCTTC.

This clone was seen a handful of times. The chain recombines TRBV5-7 with TRBJ1-2, with 9 bases matching TRBD1. TRBV5-7 is classed as an ORF, of uncertain function. V lost 1 base, J lost 4 bases, and 8 bases stayed unmatched. The CDR3 is 16 residues long. This CDR3 is CASSLMSWDRVYGYTF. The CDR3 nucleotides read TGTGCCAGCAGCTTGATGAGTTGGGACAGGGTCTATGGCTACACCTTC.

V gene TRBV9 combines with J gene TRBJ2-7; D perhaps matches TRBD1 (6 bases). With 3 bases removed from V and 5 bases from J, the gap between germline ends came to 15 bases. The germline V gene encodes CDR1 SGDLS and CDR2 YYNGEE. The CDR3 is made up of 14 amino acids. The CDR3 nucleotides read TGTGCCAGCAGCGACGTACAGGGTACCCACGAGCAGTACTTC. This gives the protein CASSDVQGTHEQYF.

In this sample, this clone turned up once. The chain couples TRBV6-5 to TRBJ1-5, with D possibly being TRBD1 (5 bases). The CDR3 is made up of 15 amino acids. Trimming shortened V by 0 bases and J by 4 bases, and 10 bases separated the two germline ends. The germline CDR1 and CDR2 sequences are MNHEY and SVGAGI. Here the CDR3 DNA reads TGTGCCAGCAGTTACTCGTTCAGGGTTAATCAGCCCCAGCATTTT. This gives the protein CASSYSFRVNQPQHF.

J is TRBJ2-1 and V is TRBV4-2, with D possibly matching TRBD1 (5 bases). V shed 0 bases and J shed 4 bases, with 16 bases lying between them. Germline CDR1 LGHNA, CDR2 YNFKEQ. The CDR3 length is 17 residues. The CDR3 coding sequence is TGTGCCAGCAGCCAAGATACGTCTTTAGGGGAATACAATGAGCAGTTCTTC. Its translation is CASSQDTSLGEYNEQFF.